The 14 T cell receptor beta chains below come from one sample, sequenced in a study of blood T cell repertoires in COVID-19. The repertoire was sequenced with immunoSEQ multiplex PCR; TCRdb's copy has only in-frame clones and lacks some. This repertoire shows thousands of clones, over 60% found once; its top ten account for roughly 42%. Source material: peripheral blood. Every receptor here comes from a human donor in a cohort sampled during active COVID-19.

The chain's CDR3 is CASSQDRNTGELFF. The CDR3 DNA is TGTGCCAGCAGCCAGGACAGGAACACCGGGGAGCTGTTTTTT. The chain links TRBV7-9 to TRBJ2-2; possibly TRBD1 for D (6 bases). The V end was cut by 5 bases, the J end by 1 base, with 8 bases between. The CDR3 has 14 residues. Germline assignment: CDR1 SEHNR and CDR2 FQNEAQ (reference sequence).

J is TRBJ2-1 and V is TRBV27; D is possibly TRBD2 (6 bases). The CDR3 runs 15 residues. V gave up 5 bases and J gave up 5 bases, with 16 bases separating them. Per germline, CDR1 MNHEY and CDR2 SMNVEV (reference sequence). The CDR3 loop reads CASSHGRVRNNEQFF. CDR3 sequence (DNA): TGTGCCAGCAGTCACGGGAGAGTTAGGAACAATGAGCAGTTCTTC.

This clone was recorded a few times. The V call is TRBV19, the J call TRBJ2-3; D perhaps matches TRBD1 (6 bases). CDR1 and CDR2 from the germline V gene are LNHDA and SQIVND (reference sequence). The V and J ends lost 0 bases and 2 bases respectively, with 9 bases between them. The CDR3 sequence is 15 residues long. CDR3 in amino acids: CASSIDGQYTDTQYF. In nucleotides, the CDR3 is TGTGCCAGTAGTATAGATGGACAGTACACAGATACGCAGTATTTT.

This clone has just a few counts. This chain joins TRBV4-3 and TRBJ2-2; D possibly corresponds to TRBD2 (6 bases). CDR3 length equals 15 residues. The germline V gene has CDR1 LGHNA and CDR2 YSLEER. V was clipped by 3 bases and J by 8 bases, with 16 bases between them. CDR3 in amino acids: CASSQPGENWGELFF. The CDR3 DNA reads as TGCGCCAGCAGCCAGCCGGGAGAAAACTGGGGGGAGCTGTTTTTT.

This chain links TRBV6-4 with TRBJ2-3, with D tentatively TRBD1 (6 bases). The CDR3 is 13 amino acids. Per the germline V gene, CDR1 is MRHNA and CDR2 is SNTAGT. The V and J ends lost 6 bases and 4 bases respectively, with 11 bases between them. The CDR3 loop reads CASSGEGADTQYF. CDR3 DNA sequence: TGTGCCAGCAGCGGCGAGGGGGCAGATACGCAGTATTTT.

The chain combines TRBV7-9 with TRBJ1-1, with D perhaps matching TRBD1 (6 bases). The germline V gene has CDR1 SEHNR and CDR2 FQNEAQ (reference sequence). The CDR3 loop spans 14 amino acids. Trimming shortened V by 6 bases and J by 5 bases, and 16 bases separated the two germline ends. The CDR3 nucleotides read TGTGCCAGCAGACCGCGGCAGGGGAGTACTGAAGCTTTCTTT. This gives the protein CASRPRQGSTEAFF.

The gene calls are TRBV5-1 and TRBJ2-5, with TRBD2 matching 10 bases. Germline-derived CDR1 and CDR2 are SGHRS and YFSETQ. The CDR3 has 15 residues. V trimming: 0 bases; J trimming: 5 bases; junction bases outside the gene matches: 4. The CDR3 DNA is TGCGCCAGCAGCTTGGGGGCGGGACTAGCGGAGACCCAGTACTTC. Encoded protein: CASSLGAGLAETQYF.

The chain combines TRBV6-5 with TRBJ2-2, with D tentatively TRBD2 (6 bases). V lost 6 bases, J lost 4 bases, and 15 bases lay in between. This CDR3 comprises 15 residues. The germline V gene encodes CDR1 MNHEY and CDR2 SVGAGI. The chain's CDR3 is CASRRGIVGTGELFF. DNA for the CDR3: TGTGCCAGCAGGCGCGGGATTGTGGGCACCGGGGAGCTGTTTTTT.

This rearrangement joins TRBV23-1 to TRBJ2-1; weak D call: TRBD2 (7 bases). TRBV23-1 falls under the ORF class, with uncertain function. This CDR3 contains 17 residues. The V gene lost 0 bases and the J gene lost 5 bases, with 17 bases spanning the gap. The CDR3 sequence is CASSQSEGGPSNNEQFF. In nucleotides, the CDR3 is TGCGCCAGCAGTCAATCTGAGGGGGGGCCTTCAAACAATGAGCAGTTCTTC.

The DNA of the CDR3 is TGTGCCAGCCCCTATTCTGTAGTCAATGAGCAGTTCTTC. The encoded protein is CASPYSVVNEQFF. V gene TRBV11-1 combines with J gene TRBJ2-1; D is undetermined. The CDR3 contains 13 residues. Trimming removed 8 bases at V and 6 bases at J, with 14 bases between. CDR1 is SGHAT and CDR2 is FQDESV in the germline V gene (reference sequence).

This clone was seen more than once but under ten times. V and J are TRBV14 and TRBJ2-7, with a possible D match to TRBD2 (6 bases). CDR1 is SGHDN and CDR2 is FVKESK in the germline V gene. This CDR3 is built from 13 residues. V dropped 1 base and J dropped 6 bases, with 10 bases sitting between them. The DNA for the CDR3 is TGTGCCAGCAGCCAAGTTCTGGGAGGCGAGCAGTACTTC. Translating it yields CASSQVLGGEQYF.

CDR3 region: CAISEPDGLADSYNEQFF. In nucleotides, the CDR3 is TGTGCCATCAGTGAGCCCGATGGACTAGCGGACTCCTACAATGAGCAGTTCTTC. The chain links TRBV10-3 to TRBJ2-1, with 10 bases lining up with TRBD2. Unmatched junction bases numbered 7, after V lost 2 bases and J lost 0 bases. The CDR3 extends over 18 amino acids. CDR1 is ENHRY and CDR2 is SYGVKD in the germline V gene.

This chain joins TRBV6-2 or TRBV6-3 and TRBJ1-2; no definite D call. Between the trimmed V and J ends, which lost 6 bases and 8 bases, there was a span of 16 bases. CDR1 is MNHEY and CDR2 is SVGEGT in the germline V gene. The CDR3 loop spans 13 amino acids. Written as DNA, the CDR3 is TGTGCCAGCAGATACCCGGCAGGAGGCGGCTACACCTTC. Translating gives CASRYPAGGGYTF.

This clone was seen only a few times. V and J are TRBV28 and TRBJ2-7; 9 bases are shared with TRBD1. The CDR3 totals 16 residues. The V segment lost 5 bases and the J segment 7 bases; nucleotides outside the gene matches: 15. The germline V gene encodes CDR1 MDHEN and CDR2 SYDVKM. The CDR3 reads CASSAGVFGTGSEQYF. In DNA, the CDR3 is TGTGCCAGCAGTGCTGGTGTCTTTGGGACAGGGTCGGAGCAGTACTTC.